The following is a T cell receptor beta chain sequence with its context. Its antigen is unidentified. This sample was included in a study of T cells after yellow fever vaccination. About the study: It was SMART-Seq v4 Ultra Low Input that prepared the fractions with low cell numbers.

Study outcomes and limitations: The booster saw the reappearance of most primary-vaccination clones (approximately 96% CD4, 88% CD8). Weaker overall, the secondary response nonetheless peaked faster (day 5 versus 15).

Trimming took 6 bases from V and 8 from J, leaving 16 bases between them. There are 13 residues in the CDR3. UMIs and a universal primer site were added when TCR cDNA was made by 5'RACE template switching. TCRdb reanalysed the 5' RACE reads using MiXCR and keeps one entry per CDR3 protein. The table has approximately 350,000 distinct CDR3 sequences, 11% seen once. Sample: PBMCs, taken on the day of the first yellow fever vaccination. The TCR originated in a man younger than 35 who received the YFV17D yellow fever vaccine. The chain uses TRBV12-3 or TRBV12-4 and TRBJ1-1, with a tentative D call TRBD1 (5 bases). The CDR3 region is CASSYRSTTEAFF. DNA for the CDR3: TGTGCCAGCAGCTACAGGTCCACCACCGAAGCTTTCTTT.